This T cell receptor beta chain stems from a study of blood T cell repertoires in COVID-19. In the source study's methods: Counts of nucleated cells, estimated from reference gene primer amplification, were obtained. The table came from immunoSEQ multiplex PCR; TCRdb's copy has only in-frame clones and leaves some out. V and J calls and clone size are copied from that table; D and trimming were computed from the DNA. The sample holds tens of thousands of clones; roughly nine tenths are singletons and the top ten take about 23%. V lost 4 bases and J 0 bases, leaving 6 bases between the germline ends. Germline CDR1 WSHSY, CDR2 SAAADI. This CDR3 region has 14 residues.

This TCR derives from a woman of 80 years or more with active or convalescent COVID-19. The sample taken for sequencing was peripheral blood. V gene TRBV10-2 combines with J gene TRBJ2-2, with a tentative D call TRBD2 (5 bases). For the CDR3, the DNA is TGCGCCAGCAGTGCGGGGACGAACACCGGGGAGCTGTTTTTT. It is translated as CASSAGTNTGELFF.